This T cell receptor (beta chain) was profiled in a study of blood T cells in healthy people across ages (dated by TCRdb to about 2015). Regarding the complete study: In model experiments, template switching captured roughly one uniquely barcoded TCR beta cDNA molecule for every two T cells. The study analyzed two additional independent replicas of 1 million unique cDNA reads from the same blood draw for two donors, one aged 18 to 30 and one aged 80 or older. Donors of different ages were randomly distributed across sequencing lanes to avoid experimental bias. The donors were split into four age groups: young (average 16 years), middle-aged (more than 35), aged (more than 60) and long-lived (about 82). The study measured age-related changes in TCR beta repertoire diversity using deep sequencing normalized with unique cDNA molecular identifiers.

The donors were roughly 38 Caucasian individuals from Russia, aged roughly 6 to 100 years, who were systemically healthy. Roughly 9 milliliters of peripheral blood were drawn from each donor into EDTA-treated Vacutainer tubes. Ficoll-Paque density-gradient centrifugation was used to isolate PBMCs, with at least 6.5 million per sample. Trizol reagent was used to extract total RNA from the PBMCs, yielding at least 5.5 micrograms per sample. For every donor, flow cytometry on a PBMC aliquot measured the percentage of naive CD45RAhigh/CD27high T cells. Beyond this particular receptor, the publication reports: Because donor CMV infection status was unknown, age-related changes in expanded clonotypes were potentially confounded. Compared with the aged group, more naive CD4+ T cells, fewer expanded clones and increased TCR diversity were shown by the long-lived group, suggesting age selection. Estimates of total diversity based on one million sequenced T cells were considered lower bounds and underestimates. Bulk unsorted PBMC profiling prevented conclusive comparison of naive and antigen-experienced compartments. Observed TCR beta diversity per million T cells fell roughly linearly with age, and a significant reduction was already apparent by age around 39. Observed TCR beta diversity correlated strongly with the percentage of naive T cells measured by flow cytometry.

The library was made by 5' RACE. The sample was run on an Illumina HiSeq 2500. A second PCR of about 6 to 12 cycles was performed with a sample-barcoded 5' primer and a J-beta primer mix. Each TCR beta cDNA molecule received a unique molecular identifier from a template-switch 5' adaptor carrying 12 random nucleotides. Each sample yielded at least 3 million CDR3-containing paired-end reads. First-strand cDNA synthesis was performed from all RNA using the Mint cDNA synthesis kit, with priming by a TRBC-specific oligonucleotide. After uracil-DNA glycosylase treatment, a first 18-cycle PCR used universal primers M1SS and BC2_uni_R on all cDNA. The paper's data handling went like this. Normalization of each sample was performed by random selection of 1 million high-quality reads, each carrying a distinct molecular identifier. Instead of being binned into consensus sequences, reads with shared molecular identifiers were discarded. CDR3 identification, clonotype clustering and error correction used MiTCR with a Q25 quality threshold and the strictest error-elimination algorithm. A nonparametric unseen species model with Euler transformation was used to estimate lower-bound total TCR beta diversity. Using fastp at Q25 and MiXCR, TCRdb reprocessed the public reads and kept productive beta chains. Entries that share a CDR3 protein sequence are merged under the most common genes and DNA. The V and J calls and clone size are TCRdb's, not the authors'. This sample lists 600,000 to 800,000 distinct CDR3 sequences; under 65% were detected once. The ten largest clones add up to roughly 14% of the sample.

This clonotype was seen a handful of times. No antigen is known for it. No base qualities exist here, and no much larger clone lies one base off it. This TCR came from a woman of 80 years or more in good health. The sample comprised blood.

The DNA sequence follows: TGTGCCACCAGCGGGGGGGCCGGGGACAGGAGCACAGATACGCAGTATTTT. This codes for CATSGGAGDRSTDTQYF. The V gene is TRBV24-1 and the J gene is TRBJ2-3; the D gene is tentatively TRBD1 or TRBD2, each matching 8 bases. CDR1 KGHDR and CDR2 SFDVKD are derived from the germline V gene. Measured from the cysteine to the phenylalanine, the CDR3 is 17 residues long. Only the CDR3 DNA is retained, 51 bases long and in frame from the first base. V sheds 7 bases and J sheds 0 bases, leaving 19 bases between their ends.